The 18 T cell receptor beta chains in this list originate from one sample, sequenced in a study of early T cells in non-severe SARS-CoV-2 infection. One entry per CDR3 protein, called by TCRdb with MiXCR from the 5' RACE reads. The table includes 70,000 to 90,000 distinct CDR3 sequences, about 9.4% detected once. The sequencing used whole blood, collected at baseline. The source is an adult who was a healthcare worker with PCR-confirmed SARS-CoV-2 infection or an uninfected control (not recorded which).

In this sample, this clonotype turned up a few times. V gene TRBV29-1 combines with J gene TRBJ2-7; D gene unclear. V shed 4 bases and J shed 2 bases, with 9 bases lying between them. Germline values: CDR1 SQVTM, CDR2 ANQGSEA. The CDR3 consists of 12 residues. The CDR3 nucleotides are TGCAGCGTTGTGCGGCAGACCTACGAGCAGTACTTC. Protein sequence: CSVVRQTYEQYF.

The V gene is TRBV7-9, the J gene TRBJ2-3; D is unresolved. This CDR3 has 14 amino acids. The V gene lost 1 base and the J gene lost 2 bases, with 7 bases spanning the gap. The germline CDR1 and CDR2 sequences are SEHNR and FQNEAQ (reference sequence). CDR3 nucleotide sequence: TGTGCCAGCAGCTTAGGGGCGGACACAGATACGCAGTATTTT. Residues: CASSLGADTDTQYF.

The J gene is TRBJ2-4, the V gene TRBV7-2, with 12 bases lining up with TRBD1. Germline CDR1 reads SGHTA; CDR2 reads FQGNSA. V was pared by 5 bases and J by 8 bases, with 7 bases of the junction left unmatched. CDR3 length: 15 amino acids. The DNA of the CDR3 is TGTGCCAGCAGCGCTACCGGGACAGGGGGCGACATTCAGTACTTC. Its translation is CASSATGTGGDIQYF.

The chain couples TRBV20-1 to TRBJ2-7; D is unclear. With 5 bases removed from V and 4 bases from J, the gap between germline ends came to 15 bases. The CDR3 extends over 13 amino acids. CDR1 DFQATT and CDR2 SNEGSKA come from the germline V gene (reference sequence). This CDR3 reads CSARSSDVYEQYF. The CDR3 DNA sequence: TGCAGTGCTCGATCCTCGGACGTTTACGAGCAGTACTTC.

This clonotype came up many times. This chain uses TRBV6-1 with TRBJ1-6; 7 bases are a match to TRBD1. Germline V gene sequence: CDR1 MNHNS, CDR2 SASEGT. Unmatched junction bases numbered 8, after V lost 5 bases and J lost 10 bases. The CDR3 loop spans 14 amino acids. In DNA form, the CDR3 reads TGTGCCAGCAGTCAACGGACAGGACGGTCACCCCTCCACTTT. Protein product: CASSQRTGRSPLHF.

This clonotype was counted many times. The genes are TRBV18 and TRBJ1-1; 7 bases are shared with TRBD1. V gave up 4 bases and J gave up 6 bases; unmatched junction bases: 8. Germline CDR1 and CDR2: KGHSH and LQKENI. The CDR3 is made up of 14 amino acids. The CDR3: CASSLSNRGAEAFF. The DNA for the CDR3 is TGTGCCAGCTCACTATCGAACAGGGGTGCTGAAGCTTTCTTT.

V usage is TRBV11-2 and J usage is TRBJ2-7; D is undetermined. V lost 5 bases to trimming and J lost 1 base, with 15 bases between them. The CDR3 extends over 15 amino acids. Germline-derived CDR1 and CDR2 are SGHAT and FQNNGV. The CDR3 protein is CASSPLRTYSYEQYF. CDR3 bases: TGTGCCAGCAGCCCTTTAAGGACCTATTCCTACGAGCAGTACTTC.

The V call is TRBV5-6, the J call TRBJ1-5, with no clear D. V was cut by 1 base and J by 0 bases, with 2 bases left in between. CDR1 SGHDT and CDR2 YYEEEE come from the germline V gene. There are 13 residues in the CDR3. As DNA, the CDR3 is TGTGCCAGCAGCTTGTATAGCAATCAGCCCCAGCATTTT. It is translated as CASSLYSNQPQHF.

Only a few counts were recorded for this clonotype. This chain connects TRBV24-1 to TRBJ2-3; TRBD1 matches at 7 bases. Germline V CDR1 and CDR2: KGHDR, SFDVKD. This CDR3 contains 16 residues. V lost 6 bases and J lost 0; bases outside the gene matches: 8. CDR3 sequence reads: CATSRSDRPSTDTQYF. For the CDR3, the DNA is TGTGCCACCAGTCGATCGGACAGGCCTAGCACAGATACGCAGTATTTT.

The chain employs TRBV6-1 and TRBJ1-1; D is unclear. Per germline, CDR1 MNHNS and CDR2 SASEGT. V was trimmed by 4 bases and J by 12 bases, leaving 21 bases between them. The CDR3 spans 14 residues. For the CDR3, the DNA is TGTGCCAGCAGTGGTTCAGGACCAAAGGATGGACCTTTCTTT. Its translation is CASSGSGPKDGPFF.

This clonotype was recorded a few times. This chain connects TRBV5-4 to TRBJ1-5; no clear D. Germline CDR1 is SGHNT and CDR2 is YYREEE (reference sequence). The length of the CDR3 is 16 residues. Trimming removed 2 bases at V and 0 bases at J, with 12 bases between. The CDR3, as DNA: TGTGCCAGCAGCTTTGGAGGCCCAGGTAGCAATCAGCCCCAGCATTTT. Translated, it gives CASSFGGPGSNQPQHF.

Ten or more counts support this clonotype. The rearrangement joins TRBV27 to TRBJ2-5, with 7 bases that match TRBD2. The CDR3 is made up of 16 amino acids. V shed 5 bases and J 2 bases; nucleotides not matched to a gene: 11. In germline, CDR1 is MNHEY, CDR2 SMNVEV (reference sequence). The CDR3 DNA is TGTGCCAGCAGTCCCAAACTAGCGACGGGACAAGAGACCCAGTACTTC. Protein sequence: CASSPKLATGQETQYF.

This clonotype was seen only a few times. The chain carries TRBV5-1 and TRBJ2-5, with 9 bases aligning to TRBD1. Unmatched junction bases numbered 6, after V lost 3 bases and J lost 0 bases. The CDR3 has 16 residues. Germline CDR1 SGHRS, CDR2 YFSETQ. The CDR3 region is CASSSDRGPYQETQYF. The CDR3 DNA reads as TGCGCCAGCAGCTCGGACAGGGGACCGTACCAAGAGACCCAGTACTTC.

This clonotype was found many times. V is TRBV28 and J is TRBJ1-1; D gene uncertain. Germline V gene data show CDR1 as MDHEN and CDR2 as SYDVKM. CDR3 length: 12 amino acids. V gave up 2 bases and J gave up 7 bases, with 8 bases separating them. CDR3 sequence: CASSLQGGEAFF. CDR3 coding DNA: TGTGCCAGCAGTTTACAAGGTGGTGAAGCTTTCTTT. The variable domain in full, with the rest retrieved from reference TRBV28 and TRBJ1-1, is DVKVTQSSRYLVKRTGEKVFLECVQDMDHENMFWYRQDPGLGLRLIYFSYDVKMKEKGDIPEGYSVSREKKERFSLILESASTNQTSMYLCASSLQGGEAFFGQGTRLTVV.

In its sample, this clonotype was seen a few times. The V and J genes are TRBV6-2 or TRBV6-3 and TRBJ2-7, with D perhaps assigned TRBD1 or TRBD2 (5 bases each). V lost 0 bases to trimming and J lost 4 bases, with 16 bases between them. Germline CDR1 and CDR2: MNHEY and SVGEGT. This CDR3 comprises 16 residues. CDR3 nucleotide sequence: TGTGCCAGCAGTTACTCGAGGGGAGCACGGGGATACGAGCAGTACTTC. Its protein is CASSYSRGARGYEQYF.

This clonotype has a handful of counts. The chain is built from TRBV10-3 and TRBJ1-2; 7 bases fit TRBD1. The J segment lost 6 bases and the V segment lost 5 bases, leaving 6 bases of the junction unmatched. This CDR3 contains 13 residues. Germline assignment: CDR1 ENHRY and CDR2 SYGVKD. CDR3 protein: CAISTGDGHGYTF. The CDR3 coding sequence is TGTGCCATCAGTACAGGGGACGGCCATGGCTACACCTTC.

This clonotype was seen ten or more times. CDR3: CASRFTSGDQETQYF. CDR3 sequence (DNA): TGCGCCAGCAGATTCACGTCAGGGGACCAAGAGACCCAGTACTTC. This chain links TRBV5-1 with TRBJ2-5; maybe TRBD1 (6 bases). CDR3 length equals 15 residues. Trimming pared 5 bases from V and 0 bases from J, leaving 14 bases between. CDR1 is SGHRS, CDR2 YFSETQ, per germline.

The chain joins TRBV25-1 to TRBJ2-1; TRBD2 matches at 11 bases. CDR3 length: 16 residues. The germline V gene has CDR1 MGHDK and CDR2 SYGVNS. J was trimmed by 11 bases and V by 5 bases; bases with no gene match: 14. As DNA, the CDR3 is TGTGCCAGCAGTCTAGCGGGAGGCACGAAGGCGTCCAAGCAGTTCTTC. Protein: CASSLAGGTKASKQFF.